This TCR beta chain derives from a study of PD-1 blockade in classical Hodgkin lymphoma. General study results and limits: Baseline diversity was lower in partial responders and progressors than complete responders.

Concerning this clone itself: The antigen remains unidentified.

Following autologous stem cell transplantation, relapse occurred in every patient, and exposure to brentuximab vedotin varied. The repertoire was sequenced with immunoSEQ multiplex PCR; TCRdb's copy has only in-frame clones and lacks some. The sample includes some 58,000 clones, more than 70% seen only once; the top ten take over 5%. The CDR3 is 15 residues long. The rearrangement links TRBV12-1 to TRBJ2-7. TRBV12-1 is tagged as a pseudogene. This sequence originates from a human donor with classical Hodgkin lymphoma. The source was peripheral blood mononuclear cells (PBMCs), collected before the second cycle of nivolumab. CDR3 coding DNA: TGTGCCAGCAGCCCCACAGTAGTACAGCGCTACGAGCAGTACTTC. It is translated as CASSPTVVQRYEQYF.